Reported below is one TCR beta chain. Replicate PCRs run on unsorted PBMC used approximately 0.3 ug DNA, which was approximately 30,000 T cell genomes. The protocol was immunoSEQ multiplex PCR, while the TCRdb copy is restricted to in-frame clones and leaves out a portion. The sample lists 450,000 to 500,000 clones; around 73% were seen once. CDR1 is GTSNPN and CDR2 is SVGIG in the germline V gene (reference sequence). V was trimmed by 0 bases and J by 6 bases, leaving 17 bases between them. CDR3 length: 15 residues. The sample is drawn from a study of shared clonotypes between healthy human individuals. Turning to the study itself: The donors, a couple of women and three men, were aged 18 to 49.

All donors qualified as healthy HIV-negative adults and had experienced no recent acute infections or vaccinations. Unsorted material relied on tens of millions of PBMCs as the source of genomic DNA. The material sequenced was PBMCs. This chain joins TRBV30 and TRBJ1-1; D uncertain. The sequence was collected from a woman in her forties in good health. Some clones in this sample may be carry-over from other donors' samples. This CDR3 reads CAWSVYTSKSAEAFF. In DNA, the CDR3 is TGTGCCTGGAGTGTGTATACTTCAAAATCGGCTGAAGCTTTCTTT.